What follows are 32 T cell receptor beta chains derived from one specimen sequenced in a study of blood T cell repertoires in COVID-19. The method was immunoSEQ multiplex PCR; TCRdb's version includes in-frame clones alone and lacks a portion of them. The table shows about 220,000 clones, with 84% occurring only once. The sample comprised peripheral blood. The receptors originated from a woman aged 60 to 75 who had recovered from COVID-19.

V gene TRBV4-1 combines with J gene TRBJ2-1; 9 bases fit TRBD2. The CDR3 extends over 17 amino acids. The germline CDR1 and CDR2 sequences are MGHRA and YSYEKL. The J segment lost 0 bases and the V segment lost 0 bases, leaving 3 bases of the junction unmatched. This CDR3 is CASSQDPSGDSYNEQFF. In nucleotides, the CDR3 is TGCGCCAGCAGCCAAGACCCTAGCGGGGACTCCTACAATGAGCAGTTCTTC.

V and J are TRBV5-6 and TRBJ1-1; D may be TRBD1 (5 bases). The CDR3 is 11 residues long. V lost 1 base, J lost 11 bases, and 9 bases lay in between. Germline loops: CDR1 SGHDT, CDR2 YYEEEE. CDR3 bases: TGTGCCAGCAGCTTGTGGGGCAGGGCTTTCTTT. This sequence encodes CASSLWGRAFF.

This clone occurred a few times. The chain uses TRBV9 and TRBJ1-6; the match to TRBD1 covers 11 bases. Germline V gene data show CDR1 as SGDLS and CDR2 as YYNGEE. Trimming took 2 bases from V and 8 from J; bases not matched to a gene: 0. The CDR3 contains 14 residues. Here the CDR3 DNA reads TGTGCCAGCAGCGTGGGACAGGGGGATTCACCCCTCCACTTT. Amino acid sequence: CASSVGQGDSPLHF.

The chain links TRBV9 to TRBJ1-2; TRBD1 might be the D (5 bases). The germline CDR1 and CDR2 sequences are SGDLS and YYNGEE. CDR3 length: 11 residues. V lost 6 bases, J lost 5 bases, and 8 bases lay in between. CDR3 in amino acids: CASNGGYGYTF. The CDR3 DNA is TGTGCCAGCAATGGGGGGTATGGCTACACCTTC.

The rearrangement links TRBV7-2 to TRBJ2-5; no clear D gene. The CDR3 spans 12 residues. V was cut by 5 bases and J by 0 bases, with 4 bases left in between. Germline-derived CDR1 and CDR2 are SGHTA and FQGNSA. Here the CDR3 reads CASSRYQETQYF. Here the CDR3 DNA reads TGTGCCAGCAGCCGGTACCAAGAGACCCAGTACTTC.

The rearrangement uses TRBV28 and TRBJ2-1; 8 nucleotides line up with TRBD2. From germline, CDR1 is MDHEN and CDR2 SYDVKM. After removal of 2 bases from V and 0 bases from J, the junction contained 3 bases not matched to a gene. The CDR3 is 16 residues long. CDR3 sequence reads: CASSLATSVSYNEQFF. CDR3 nucleotides: TGTGCCAGCAGTTTAGCGACTAGCGTCTCCTACAATGAGCAGTTCTTC.

This clone was detected a few times. This chain connects TRBV9 to TRBJ2-1; the match to TRBD1 covers 7 bases. CDR3 length equals 13 residues. Germline CDR1 reads SGDLS; CDR2 reads YYNGEE. The V and J ends lost 3 bases and 7 bases, in that order; junction bases with no gene match: 4. The CDR3 region is CASSAGQLNEQFF. The CDR3 nucleotides read TGTGCCAGCAGCGCGGGACAGCTGAATGAGCAGTTCTTC.

The chain uses TRBV5-1 and TRBJ2-5; 9 bases fit TRBD1. CDR3 size: 18 residues. Germline CDR1 reads SGHRS; CDR2 reads YFSETQ. The V gene end was trimmed by 4 bases and the J gene end by 0 bases; junction bases not matched to a gene: 13. CDR3 coding DNA: TGCGCCAGCAGCCAAAGAGGACAGGGGAGGGTGGACCAAGAGACCCAGTACTTC. This gives the protein CASSQRGQGRVDQETQYF.

This clone was found once. The chain uses TRBV6-1 and TRBJ1-3; 10 nucleotides line up with TRBD1. V lost 2 bases to trimming and J lost 0 bases; unmatched junction nucleotides: 10. This CDR3 has 19 amino acids. CDR1 and CDR2 from the germline V gene are MNHNS and SASEGT. The CDR3 region is CASSERGQGGLRSGNTIYF. The CDR3 region has the DNA TGTGCCAGCAGTGAAAGAGGACAGGGGGGCTTGCGCTCTGGAAACACCATATATTTT.

The V and J genes are TRBV5-5 and TRBJ1-2; D perhaps matches TRBD1 (5 bases). CDR3 length: 12 residues. The V gene lost 0 bases and the J gene lost 9 bases, with 9 bases spanning the gap. In germline, CDR1 is SGHKS, CDR2 YYEKEE (reference sequence). CDR3 sequence reads: CASSLGGGSYTF. CDR3 nucleotide sequence: TGTGCCAGCAGCTTGGGCGGGGGGAGCTACACCTTC.

The V and J genes are TRBV27 and TRBJ2-1, with TRBD2 matching over 14 bases. V gave up 3 bases and J gave up 3 bases; unmatched junction bases: 10. This CDR3 is built from 19 residues. The germline V gene has CDR1 MNHEY and CDR2 SMNVEV (reference sequence). CDR3 region: CASSFTGLAGGLYYNEQFF. The DNA of the CDR3 is TGTGCCAGCAGTTTCACCGGACTAGCGGGGGGCCTATACTACAATGAGCAGTTCTTC.

V and J are TRBV6-5 and TRBJ1-1, with TRBD1 matching 7 bases. J was trimmed by 4 bases and V by 6 bases; bases with no gene match: 5. The CDR3 sequence is 13 residues long. Germline lookup yields CDR1 MNHEY and CDR2 SVGAGI. CDR3 coding DNA: TGTGCCAGCAGACAGGGGAGGACCACTGAAGCTTTCTTT. Protein sequence: CASRQGRTTEAFF.

The chain carries TRBV3-1 (or the pseudogene TRBV3-2) and TRBJ2-7; TRBD1 is a possible D gene (6 bases). V lost 6 bases to trimming and J lost 7 bases, with 13 bases between them. Germline CDR1 and CDR2: LGHDT and YNNKEL (reference sequence). CDR3 size: 12 residues. The CDR3 DNA reads TGTGCCAGCAGTCCCACAGGGCGGGAGCAGTACTTC. Its protein product is CASSPTGREQYF.

The V and J genes are TRBV6-1 and TRBJ1-4, with D maybe TRBD1 (5 bases). Germline CDR1 and CDR2: MNHNS and SASEGT. This CDR3 has 15 amino acids. V shed 2 bases and J shed 2 bases, with 9 bases lying between them. As DNA, the CDR3 is TGTGCCAGCAGTGAAATTGGGGGGACTAATGAAAAACTGTTTTTT. This translates into CASSEIGGTNEKLFF.

This sequence joins TRBV3-1 (or the pseudogene TRBV3-2) and TRBJ1-2; TRBD1 matches at 9 bases. Germline lookup yields CDR1 LGHDT and CDR2 YNNKEL (reference sequence). CDR3 length equals 13 residues. V shed 2 bases and J 8 bases; nucleotides not matched to a gene: 3. The CDR3 nucleotides are TGTGCCAGCAGCCAAAACAGGGGGCGAGGCTACACCTTC. Translating gives CASSQNRGRGYTF.

V is TRBV2 and J is TRBJ1-4; 7 bases map to TRBD1. Trimming cost V 5 bases and J 8 bases; bases outside gene matches: 11. Germline assignment: CDR1 SNHLY and CDR2 FYNNEI. The CDR3 is 15 residues long. For the CDR3, the DNA is TGTGCCAGCAGTCGAGACGGGACAGAGACCGAAAAACTGTTTTTT. Its translation: CASSRDGTETEKLFF.

The chain has TRBV18 and TRBJ2-5; 7 bases fit TRBD1. The germline CDR1 and CDR2 sequences are KGHSH and LQKENI. The length of the CDR3 is 14 residues. V was clipped by 1 base and J by 4 bases; unmatched bases: 3. The CDR3 here is CASSPRGGVETQYF. The CDR3 nucleotides are TGTGCCAGCTCACCACGAGGGGGCGTAGAGACCCAGTACTTC.

The CDR3 loop is CATSPGQGHYEQYF. CDR3 DNA sequence: TGTGCCACCAGCCCAGGACAGGGGCACTACGAGCAGTACTTC. The V gene is TRBV15, the J gene TRBJ2-7; 9 nucleotides agree with TRBD1. The length of the CDR3 is 14 residues. V shed 5 bases, J shed 3 bases, and the junction held 5 bases outside the gene matches. Germline lookup yields CDR1 LNHNV and CDR2 YYDKDF (reference sequence).

The rearrangement uses TRBV7-2 and TRBJ2-7, with TRBD2 matching 10 bases. Germline V gives CDR1 SGHTA, CDR2 FQGNSA. The CDR3 runs to 15 residues. V lost 5 bases and J lost 3; bases outside the gene matches: 7. CDR3 nucleotide sequence: TGTGCCAGCAGCACGGCTAGCGGGGGTGGCTACGAGCAGTACTTC. Its protein product is CASSTASGGGYEQYF.

The rearrangement uses TRBV12-3 or TRBV12-4 and TRBJ1-1; no clear D gene. The CDR3 totals 12 residues. Between the trimmed V and J ends, which lost 3 bases and 8 bases, there was a span of 10 bases. In DNA form, the CDR3 reads TGTGCCAGCAGTTTCGGGTCTCAAGAAGCTTTCTTT. This gives the protein CASSFGSQEAFF.

The V and J genes are TRBV7-9 and TRBJ2-3; 10 bases match TRBD2. Germline V lookup: CDR1 SEHNR, CDR2 FQNEAQ (reference sequence). Trimming removed 0 bases from V and 0 bases from J; junction bases left unmatched: 9. The CDR3 covers 19 residues. The CDR3 DNA reads as TGTGCCAGCAGCTTAGCGCGGGCTAGCGGGGGACCTAGCACAGATACGCAGTATTTT. It codes for CASSLARASGGPSTDTQYF.

This clone was seen only a few times. The V gene is TRBV3-1 (or the pseudogene TRBV3-2), the J gene TRBJ2-3; 11 nucleotides agree with TRBD2. The CDR3 length is 16 residues. Germline assignment: CDR1 LGHDT and CDR2 YNNKEL (reference sequence). V shed 3 bases, J shed 5 bases, and the junction held 7 bases outside the gene matches. CDR3 coding DNA: TGTGCCAGCAGCCAGTTAGCGGGGGGGCATGGAGATACGCAGTATTTT. It encodes CASSQLAGGHGDTQYF.

The rearrangement uses TRBV6-5 and TRBJ1-2; 7 bases map to TRBD1. V dropped 6 bases and J dropped 2; count of bases not matched to a gene: 9. Germline loops: CDR1 MNHEY, CDR2 SVGAGI. The CDR3 runs 15 residues. CDR3: CASRATGRRNYGYTF. CDR3 DNA: TGTGCCAGCAGAGCGACAGGGAGGAGGAACTATGGCTACACCTTC.

This chain links TRBV6-5 with TRBJ1-6, with D maybe TRBD1 (5 bases). In germline, CDR1 is MNHEY, CDR2 SVGAGI. The V and J ends lost 8 bases and 7 bases respectively, with 12 bases between them. There are 13 residues in the CDR3. CDR3 DNA sequence: TGTGCCAGCCGCGGGGGGTTGAATTCACCCCTCCACTTT. Translating it yields CASRGGLNSPLHF.

DNA for the CDR3: TGTGCCAGCAGTTACCCGTCGGTTTCGAGTTCGTACACTGAAGCTTTCTTT. The encoded protein is CASSYPSVSSSYTEAFF. This sequence joins TRBV6-2 or TRBV6-3 and TRBJ1-1; D gene unclear. CDR3 length: 17 residues. The ends were cut back, 2 bases at V and 3 bases at J, with 19 bases in the middle. Germline assignment: CDR1 MNHEY and CDR2 SVGEGT.

The chain has TRBV5-5 and TRBJ2-2; 8 bases fit TRBD1. Germline V gene lookup returns CDR1 SGHKS and CDR2 YYEKEE (reference sequence). V was pared by 5 bases and J by 1 base, with 4 bases of the junction left unmatched. CDR3 length: 15 amino acids. The CDR3 reads CASRFGTGNTGELFF. CDR3 DNA: TGTGCCAGCAGATTTGGGACAGGGAACACCGGGGAGCTGTTTTTT.

The chain links TRBV12-5 to TRBJ1-2; D is undetermined. This CDR3 is 16 amino acids long. The germline gives CDR1 LGHNT, CDR2 FRNRAP. V was pared by 3 bases and J by 4 bases, with 18 bases between. CDR3 loop: CASGFTGGNHPYGYTF. CDR3 sequence (DNA): TGTGCTAGTGGTTTTACCGGAGGCAACCATCCCTATGGCTACACCTTC.

This clone was counted once. This sequence joins TRBV5-4 and TRBJ2-2, with unresolved D. CDR1 and CDR2 (germline): SGHNT, YYREEE (reference sequence). V was clipped by 3 bases and J by 7 bases, with 10 bases between them. This CDR3 contains 13 residues. In DNA, the CDR3 is TGTGCCAGCAGCTCCCGCCCGGTCGGGGAGCTGTTTTTT. Translated, it gives CASSSRPVGELFF.

This rearrangement joins TRBV19 to TRBJ1-2; TRBD1 might be the D (5 bases). V was trimmed by 3 bases and J by 2 bases, leaving 10 bases between them. In germline, CDR1 is LNHDA, CDR2 SQIVND (reference sequence). The CDR3 runs to 14 residues. The CDR3 reads CASSIFDSNYGYTF. CDR3 coding DNA: TGTGCCAGTAGTATTTTCGACAGCAACTATGGCTACACCTTC.

V is TRBV6-1 and J is TRBJ2-2; TRBD2 matches 9 bases. Trimming at V came to 3 bases and at J to 7 bases, leaving 6 bases not matched to a gene. The CDR3 has 15 residues. CDR1 is MNHNS, CDR2 SASEGT, per germline. CDR3 residues: CASSEGSGGVGELFF. Here the CDR3 DNA reads TGTGCCAGCAGTGAGGGTAGCGGGGGTGTCGGGGAGCTGTTTTTT.

In this sample, this clone turned up a few times. The gene calls are TRBV2 and TRBJ1-6; 9 bases map to TRBD1. The CDR3 covers 13 residues. Germline V gene data show CDR1 as SNHLY and CDR2 as FYNNEI. J gave up 8 bases and V 6 bases, and 2 bases lay outside the gene matches. This CDR3 reads CASRDRGDSPLHF. CDR3 sequence (DNA): TGTGCCAGCAGGGACAGGGGTGATTCACCCCTCCACTTT.

Concerning this clone: Compared with germline, one end of the junction differs, possibly owing to a read error. The V call is TRBV2, the J call TRBJ2-2, with a possible D match to TRBD1 (6 bases). From germline, CDR1 is SNHLY and CDR2 FYNNEI. The CDR3 runs to 12 residues. CDR3 residues: CASSEVRGGLFF. Written as DNA, the CDR3 is TGTGCCAGCAGTGAGGTCAGAGGGGGGCTGTTTTTT.